This T cell receptor (beta chain) was recorded in a study of blood T cells in healthy people across ages (dated by TCRdb to between 2015 and 2016). Some background on the complete study: In model experiments, roughly one uniquely barcoded TCR beta cDNA molecule per two T cells was captured by template switching. To track age-related changes in TCR beta repertoire diversity, the study relied on deep sequencing normalized with unique cDNA molecular identifiers. Four age groups were formed from the donors: young (average about 16 years), middle-aged (approximately 41), aged (approximately 60) and long-lived (about 80). To avoid experimental bias, donors of different ages were spread randomly across the sequencing lanes. Two additional independent replicas of 1 million unique cDNA reads from the same blood draw were analyzed for two donors (one aged 18 to 30 and one aged 80 or older).

Beyond this particular receptor, the publication reports: As age increased, observed TCR beta diversity per million T cells dropped in a roughly linear way, and a significant reduction was already evident by age 40. Compared with the aged group, more naive CD4+ T cells, fewer expanded clones and increased TCR diversity were shown by the long-lived group, suggesting age selection. Donor CMV infection status was unknown, potentially confounding age-related changes in expanded clonotypes. Bulk unsorted PBMC profiling prevented conclusive comparison of naive and antigen-experienced compartments. Total diversity estimates from one million sequenced T cells were considered lower bounds and underestimates. There was a strong correlation between observed TCR beta diversity and the percentage of naive T cells measured by flow cytometry.

Library preparation employed 5' RACE. Sequencing relied on an Illumina HiSeq 2500. A second roughly 6 to 11 cycle PCR used a sample-barcoded 5' primer and a J-beta primer mix. A unique molecular identifier was introduced onto each TCR beta cDNA molecule by a template-switch 5' adaptor carrying 12 random nucleotides. Each sample yielded at least 3 million CDR3-containing paired-end reads. First-strand cDNA was synthesized from all RNA with the Mint cDNA synthesis kit, primed by a TRBC-specific oligonucleotide. After uracil-DNA glycosylase treatment, a first 18-cycle PCR used universal primers M1SS and BC2_uni_R on all cDNA. Processing in the source paper ran as follows. For normalization, 1 million high-quality reads were randomly selected from each sample, with every read carrying a distinct molecular identifier. Instead of being binned into consensus sequences, reads with shared molecular identifiers were discarded. MiTCR, with a Q25 quality threshold and the strictest error-elimination algorithm, was used for CDR3 identification, clonotype clustering and error correction. Lower-bound total TCR beta diversity was estimated with a nonparametric unseen species model using Euler transformation. TCRdb redid the processing of the public reads, applying fastp at Q25 and MiXCR, and retained in-frame beta chains. Every entry covers one CDR3 protein and lists the most common genes and DNA from its rows. Clone size and V and J calls follow TCRdb, not the original study. In this sample the table shows over a million distinct CDR3 sequences, around 55% of which occur a single time. The ten top clones hold 6.5% to 8% of the sample.

With respect to this clonotype: This clone's antigen is unknown. Per-base qualities were not stored, and no clone one base away is much larger.

The approximately 39 donors, aged 6 to 90 years, were systemically healthy Caucasian individuals from Russia. About 9.8 milliliters of peripheral blood were drawn from each donor into EDTA-treated Vacutainer tubes. Ficoll-Paque density-gradient centrifugation was used to isolate PBMCs, with at least 6.5 million per sample. Total RNA, at least 6 micrograms per sample, was extracted from PBMCs with Trizol reagent. The percentages of naive CD45RAhigh/CD27high T cells were determined by flow cytometry on a PBMC aliquot from every donor. Unmatched junction bases come to 17, with V trimmed by 7 bases and J by 2 bases. The germline V gene sets CDR1 to SQVTM and CDR2 to ANQGSEA. The CDR3 starts with the cysteine, ends with the phenylalanine, and has 17 residues. The read is trimmed to its CDR3 DNA, 51 bases read in frame from base 1.

The source of this sequence is a man aged 18 to 35 in good health. Sequencing input: blood. The chain links TRBV29-1 with TRBJ1-1; 9 nucleotides in the junction match TRBD1. This receptor has the CDR3 CSGAGQGLIDRNTEAFF. The base sequence is TGCAGCGGGGCGGGACAGGGTTTAATTGATCGAAACACTGAAGCTTTCTTT.